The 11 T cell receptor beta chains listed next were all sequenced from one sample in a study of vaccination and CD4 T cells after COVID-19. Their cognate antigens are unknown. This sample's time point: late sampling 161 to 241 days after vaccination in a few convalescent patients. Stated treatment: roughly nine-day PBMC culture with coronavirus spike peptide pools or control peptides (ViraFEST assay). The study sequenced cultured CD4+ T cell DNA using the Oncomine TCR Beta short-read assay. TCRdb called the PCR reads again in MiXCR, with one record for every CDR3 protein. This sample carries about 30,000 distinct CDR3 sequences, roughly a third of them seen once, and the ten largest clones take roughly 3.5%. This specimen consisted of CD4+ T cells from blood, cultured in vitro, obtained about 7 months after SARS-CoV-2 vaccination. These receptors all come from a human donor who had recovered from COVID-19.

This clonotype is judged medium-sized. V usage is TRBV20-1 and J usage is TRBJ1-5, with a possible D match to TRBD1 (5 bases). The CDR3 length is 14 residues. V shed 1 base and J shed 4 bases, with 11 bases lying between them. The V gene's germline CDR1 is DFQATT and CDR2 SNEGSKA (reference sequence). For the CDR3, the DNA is TGCAGTGCTAGAGTTGCAGGGCAAAATCAGCCCCAGCATTTT. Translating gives CSARVAGQNQPQHF.

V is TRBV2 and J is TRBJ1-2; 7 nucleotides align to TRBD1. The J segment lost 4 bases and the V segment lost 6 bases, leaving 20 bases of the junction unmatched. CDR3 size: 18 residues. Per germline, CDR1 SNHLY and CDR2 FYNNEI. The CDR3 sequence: CASRPQTGTAVVSYGYTF. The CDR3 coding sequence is TGTGCCAGCAGACCACAAACCGGGACAGCGGTGGTCTCCTATGGCTACACCTTC.

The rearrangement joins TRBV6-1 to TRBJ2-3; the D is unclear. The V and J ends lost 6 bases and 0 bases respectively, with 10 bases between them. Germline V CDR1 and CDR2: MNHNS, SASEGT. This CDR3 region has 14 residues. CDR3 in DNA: TGTGCCAGCAGGGCGACATTAAGCACAGATACGCAGTATTTT. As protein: CASRATLSTDTQYF.

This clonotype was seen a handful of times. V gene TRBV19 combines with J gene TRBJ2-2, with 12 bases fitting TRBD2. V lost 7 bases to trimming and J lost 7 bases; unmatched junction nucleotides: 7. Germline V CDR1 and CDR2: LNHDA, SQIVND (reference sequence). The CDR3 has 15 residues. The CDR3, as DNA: TGTGCCAGTATTTCGACTAGCGGGAGTGTCGGGGAGCTGTTTTTT. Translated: CASISTSGSVGELFF.

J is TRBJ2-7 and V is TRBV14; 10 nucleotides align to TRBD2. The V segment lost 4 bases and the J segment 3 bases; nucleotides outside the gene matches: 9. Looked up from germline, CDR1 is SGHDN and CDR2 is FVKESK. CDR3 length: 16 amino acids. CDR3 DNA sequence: TGTGCCAGCAGCCGGACTAGCGGAACACTTTACTACGAGCAGTACTTC. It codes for CASSRTSGTLYYEQYF.

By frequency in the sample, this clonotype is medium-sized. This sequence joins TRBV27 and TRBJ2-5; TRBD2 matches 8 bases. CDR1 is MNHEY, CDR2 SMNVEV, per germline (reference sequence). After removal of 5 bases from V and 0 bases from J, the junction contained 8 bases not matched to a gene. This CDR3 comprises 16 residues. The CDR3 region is CASSLTGGGNQETQYF. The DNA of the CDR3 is TGTGCCAGCAGTCTGACTGGCGGGGGGAACCAAGAGACCCAGTACTTC.

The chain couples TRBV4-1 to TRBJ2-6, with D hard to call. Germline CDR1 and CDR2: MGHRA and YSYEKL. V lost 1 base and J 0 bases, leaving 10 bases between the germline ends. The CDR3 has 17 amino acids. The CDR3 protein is CASSQAARNSGANVLTF. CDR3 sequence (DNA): TGCGCCAGCAGCCAAGCGGCCCGGAACTCTGGGGCCAACGTCCTGACTTTC.

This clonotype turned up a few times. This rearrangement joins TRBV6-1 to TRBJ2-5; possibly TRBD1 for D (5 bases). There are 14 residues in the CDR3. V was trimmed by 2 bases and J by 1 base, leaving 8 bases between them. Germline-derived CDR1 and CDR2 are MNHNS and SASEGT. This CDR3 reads CASSERGFQETQYF. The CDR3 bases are TGTGCCAGCAGTGAAAGGGGATTCCAAGAGACCCAGTACTTC.

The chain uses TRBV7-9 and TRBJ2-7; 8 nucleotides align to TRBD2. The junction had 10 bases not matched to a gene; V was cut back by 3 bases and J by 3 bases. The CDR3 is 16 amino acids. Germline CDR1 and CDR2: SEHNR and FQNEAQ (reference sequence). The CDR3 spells CASSLVGGGISYEQYF. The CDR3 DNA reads TGTGCCAGCAGCTTGGTCGGGGGGGGGATAAGCTACGAGCAGTACTTC. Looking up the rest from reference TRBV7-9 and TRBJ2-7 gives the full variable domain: DTGVSQNPRHKITKRGQNVTFRCDPISEHNRLYWYRQTLGQGPEFLTYFQNEAQLEKSRLLSDRFSAERPKGSFSTLEIQRTEQGDSAMYLCASSLVGGGISYEQYFGPGTRLTVT.

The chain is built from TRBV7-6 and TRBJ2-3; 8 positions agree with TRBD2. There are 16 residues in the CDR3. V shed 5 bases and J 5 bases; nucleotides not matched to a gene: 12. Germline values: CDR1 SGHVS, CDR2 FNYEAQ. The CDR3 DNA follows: TGTGCCAGCAGCCCGCCTGGCCAGCGGGAGAAAGATACGCAGTATTTT. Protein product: CASSPPGQREKDTQYF.

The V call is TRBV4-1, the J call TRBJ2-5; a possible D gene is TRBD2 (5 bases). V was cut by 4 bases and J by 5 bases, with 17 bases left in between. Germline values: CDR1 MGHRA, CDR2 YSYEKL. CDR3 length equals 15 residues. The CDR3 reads CASSPLYLAPETQYF. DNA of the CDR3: TGCGCCAGCAGCCCCTTGTACCTAGCCCCTGAGACCCAGTACTTC.